This T cell receptor (beta chain) was sequenced in a study of blood T cells in healthy people across ages. About this clonotype: Its ends do not fully match the called genes, so a read error is possible.

Using a J-beta primer mix together with a sample-barcoded 5' primer, a second PCR was run for about 7 to 12 cycles. TCRdb called the 5' RACE reads again in MiXCR, with one record for every CDR3 protein. This table has 800,000 to 950,000 distinct CDR3 sequences, 25% to 30% appearing once. Germline V CDR1 and CDR2: KGHSH, LQKENI. CDR3 length: 14 amino acids. The data also belong to a second study, concerning T cells of mothers and their children.

The receptor was derived from a woman aged 40 to 50 in good health. What was sequenced was blood. The rearrangement joins TRBV18 to TRBJ1-1; D is undetermined. The CDR3 spells CASSPQRLNTEAFF. CDR3 coding DNA: TGTGCCAGCTCGCCACAGAGGTTGAACACTGAAGCTTTCTTT.